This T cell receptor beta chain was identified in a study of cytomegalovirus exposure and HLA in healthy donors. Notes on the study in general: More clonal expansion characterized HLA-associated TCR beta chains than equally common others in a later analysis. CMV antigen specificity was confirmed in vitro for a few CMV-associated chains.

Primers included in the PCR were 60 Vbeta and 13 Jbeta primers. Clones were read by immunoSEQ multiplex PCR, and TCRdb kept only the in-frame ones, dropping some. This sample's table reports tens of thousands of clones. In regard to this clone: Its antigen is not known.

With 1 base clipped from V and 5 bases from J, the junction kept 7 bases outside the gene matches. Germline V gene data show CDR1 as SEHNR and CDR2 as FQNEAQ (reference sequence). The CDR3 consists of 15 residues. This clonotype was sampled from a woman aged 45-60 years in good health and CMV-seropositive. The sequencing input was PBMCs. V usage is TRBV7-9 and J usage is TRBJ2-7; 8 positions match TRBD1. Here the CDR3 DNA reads TGTGCCAGCAGCTTAGGGTTGGGACAGGAGGACGAGCAGTACTTC. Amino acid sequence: CASSLGLGQEDEQYF.